This T cell receptor beta chain was documented in a study of blood T cell repertoires in COVID-19. Study background: The United States, Italy and Spain supplied acute and convalescent COVID-19 samples. Sample material is recorded as cDNA or gDNA derived from T cells, B-cell-depleted T cells, or PBMCs.

V was cut by 6 bases and J by 5 bases, with 13 bases left in between. Germline V gives CDR1 SNHLY, CDR2 FYNNEI. The CDR3 has 14 amino acids. In the original analysis: For nucleated cells, counts were estimated from reference gene primer amplification. This table comes from immunoSEQ multiplex PCR, and its TCRdb copy is limited to in-frame clones, with some not included. That table is the source of V, J and clone size, and D and trimming were worked out from the DNA. The data show roughly 250,000 clones, more than 65% seen once. The chain combines TRBV2 with TRBJ2-2, with TRBD1 as a possible D gene (6 bases). This sequence was found in a middle-aged man with active or convalescent COVID-19. The sequenced sample consisted of peripheral blood. The CDR3 DNA sequence: TGTGCCAGCAGAACCGGGACACCTACCGGGGAGCTGTTTTTT. Its protein is CASRTGTPTGELFF.